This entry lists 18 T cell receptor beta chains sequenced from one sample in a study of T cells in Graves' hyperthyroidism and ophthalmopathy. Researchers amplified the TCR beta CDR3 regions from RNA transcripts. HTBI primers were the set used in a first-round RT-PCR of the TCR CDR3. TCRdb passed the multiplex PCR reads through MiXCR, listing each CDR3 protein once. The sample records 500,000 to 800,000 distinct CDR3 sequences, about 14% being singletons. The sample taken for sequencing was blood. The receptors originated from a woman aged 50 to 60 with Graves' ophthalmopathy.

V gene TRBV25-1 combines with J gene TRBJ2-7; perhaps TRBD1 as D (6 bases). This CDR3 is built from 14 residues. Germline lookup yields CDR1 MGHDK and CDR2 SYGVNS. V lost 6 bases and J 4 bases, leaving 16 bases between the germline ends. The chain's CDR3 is CASSVGDKYYEQYF. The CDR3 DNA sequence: TGTGCCAGCAGCGTTGGGGACAAGTATTACGAGCAGTACTTC.

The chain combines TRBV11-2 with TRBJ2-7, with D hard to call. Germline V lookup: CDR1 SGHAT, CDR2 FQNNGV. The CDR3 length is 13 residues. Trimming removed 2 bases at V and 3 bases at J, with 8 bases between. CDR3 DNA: TGTGCCAGCAGCTTAAGGAATTTCTACGAGCAGTACTTC. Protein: CASSLRNFYEQYF.

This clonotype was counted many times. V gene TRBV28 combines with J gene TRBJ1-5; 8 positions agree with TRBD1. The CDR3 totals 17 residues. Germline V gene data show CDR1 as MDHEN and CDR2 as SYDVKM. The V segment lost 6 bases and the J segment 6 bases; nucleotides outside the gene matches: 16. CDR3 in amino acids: CASSPQDRVYLTQPQHF. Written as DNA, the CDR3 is TGTGCCAGCAGCCCCCAGGACAGGGTGTATTTGACTCAGCCCCAGCATTTT.

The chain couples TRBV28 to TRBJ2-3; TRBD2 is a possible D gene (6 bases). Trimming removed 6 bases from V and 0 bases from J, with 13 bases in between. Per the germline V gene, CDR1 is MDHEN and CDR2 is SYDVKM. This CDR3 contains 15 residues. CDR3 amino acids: CASSRSGTSTDTQYF. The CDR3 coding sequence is TGTGCCAGCAGCCGGTCCGGGACTAGCACAGATACGCAGTATTTT.

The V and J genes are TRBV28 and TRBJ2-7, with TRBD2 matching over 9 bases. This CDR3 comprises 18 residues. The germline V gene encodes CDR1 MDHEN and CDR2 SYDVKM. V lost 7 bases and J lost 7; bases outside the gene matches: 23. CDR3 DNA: TGTGCCAGCACCCCCCAATTAGCGGGAGTACTACCGGAGGGGGAGCAGTACTTC. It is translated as CASTPQLAGVLPEGEQYF.

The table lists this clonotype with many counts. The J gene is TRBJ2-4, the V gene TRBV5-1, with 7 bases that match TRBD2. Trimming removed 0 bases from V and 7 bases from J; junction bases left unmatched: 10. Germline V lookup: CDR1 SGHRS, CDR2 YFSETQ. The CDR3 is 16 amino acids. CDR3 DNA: TGCGCCAGCAGCTTGGCTTGGCGGGAGTTATCGAACATTCAGTACTTC. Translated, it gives CASSLAWRELSNIQYF.

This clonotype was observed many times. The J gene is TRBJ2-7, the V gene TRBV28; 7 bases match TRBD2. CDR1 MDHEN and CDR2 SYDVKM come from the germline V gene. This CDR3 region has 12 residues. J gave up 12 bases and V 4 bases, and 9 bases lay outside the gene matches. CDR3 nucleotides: TGTGCCAGCAGTTCCCCTACTAGCGAGAGGTACTTC. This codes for CASSSPTSERYF.

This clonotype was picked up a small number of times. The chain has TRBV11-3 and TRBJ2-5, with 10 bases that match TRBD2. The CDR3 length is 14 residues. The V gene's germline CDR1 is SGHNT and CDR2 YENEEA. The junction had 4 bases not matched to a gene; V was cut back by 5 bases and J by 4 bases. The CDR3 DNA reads TGTGCCAGCAGCGGTCTAGCGGGAGCAGAGACCCAGTACTTC. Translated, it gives CASSGLAGAETQYF.

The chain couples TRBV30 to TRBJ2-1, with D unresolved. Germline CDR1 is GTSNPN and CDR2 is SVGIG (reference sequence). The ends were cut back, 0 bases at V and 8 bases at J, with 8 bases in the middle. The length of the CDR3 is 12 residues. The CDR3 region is CAWSVSGDEQFF. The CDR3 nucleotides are TGTGCCTGGAGTGTATCTGGGGATGAGCAGTTCTTC.

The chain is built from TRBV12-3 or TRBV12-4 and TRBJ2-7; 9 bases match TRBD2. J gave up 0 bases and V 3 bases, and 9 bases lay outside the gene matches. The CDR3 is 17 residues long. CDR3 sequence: CASSFKRLAASSYEQYF. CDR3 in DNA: TGTGCCAGCAGTTTCAAAAGACTAGCGGCGAGCTCCTACGAGCAGTACTTC.

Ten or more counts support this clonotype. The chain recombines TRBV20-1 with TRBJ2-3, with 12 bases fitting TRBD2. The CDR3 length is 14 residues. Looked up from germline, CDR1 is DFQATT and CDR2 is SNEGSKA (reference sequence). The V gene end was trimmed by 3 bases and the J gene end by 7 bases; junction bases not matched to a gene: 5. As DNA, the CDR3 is TGCAGTGCTAGTGAACTAGCGGGAGGCTATACGCAGTATTTT. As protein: CSASELAGGYTQYF.

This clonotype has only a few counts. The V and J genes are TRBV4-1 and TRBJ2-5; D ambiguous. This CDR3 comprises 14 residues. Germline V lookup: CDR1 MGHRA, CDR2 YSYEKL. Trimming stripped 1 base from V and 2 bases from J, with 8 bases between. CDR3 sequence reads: CASSQAASQETQYF. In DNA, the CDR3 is TGCGCCAGCAGCCAAGCTGCGTCACAAGAGACCCAGTACTTC.

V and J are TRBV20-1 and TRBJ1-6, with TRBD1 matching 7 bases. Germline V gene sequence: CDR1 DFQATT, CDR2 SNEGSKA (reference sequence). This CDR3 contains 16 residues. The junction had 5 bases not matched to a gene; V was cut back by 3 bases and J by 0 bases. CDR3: CSARLTGNSYNSPLHF. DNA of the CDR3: TGCAGTGCTAGGTTGACAGGGAACTCCTATAATTCACCCCTCCACTTT.

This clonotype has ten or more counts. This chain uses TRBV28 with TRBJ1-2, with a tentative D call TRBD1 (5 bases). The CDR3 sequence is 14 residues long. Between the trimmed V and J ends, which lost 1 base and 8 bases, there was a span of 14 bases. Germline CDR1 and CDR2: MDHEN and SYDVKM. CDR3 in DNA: TGTGCCAGCAGTTTATTGATTAGGGGCTCGGGCTACACCTTC. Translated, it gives CASSLLIRGSGYTF.

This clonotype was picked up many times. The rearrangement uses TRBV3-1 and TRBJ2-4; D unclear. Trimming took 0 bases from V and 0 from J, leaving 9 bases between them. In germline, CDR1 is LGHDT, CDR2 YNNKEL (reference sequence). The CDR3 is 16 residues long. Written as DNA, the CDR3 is TGTGCCAGCAGCCAAGATAACATACTAGCCAAAAACATTCAGTACTTC. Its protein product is CASSQDNILAKNIQYF.

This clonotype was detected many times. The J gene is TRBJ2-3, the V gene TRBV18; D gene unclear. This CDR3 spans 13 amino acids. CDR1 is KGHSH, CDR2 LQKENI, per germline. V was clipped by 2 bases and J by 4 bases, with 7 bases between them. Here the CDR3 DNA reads TGTGCCAGCTCACCAGGCCAGTCAGATACGCAGTATTTT. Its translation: CASSPGQSDTQYF.

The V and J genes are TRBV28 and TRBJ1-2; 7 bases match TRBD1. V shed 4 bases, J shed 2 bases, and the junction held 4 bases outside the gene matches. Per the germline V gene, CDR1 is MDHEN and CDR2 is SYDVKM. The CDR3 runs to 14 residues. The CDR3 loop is CASSWGQKNYGYTF. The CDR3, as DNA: TGTGCCAGCAGTTGGGGACAGAAAAACTATGGCTACACCTTC.

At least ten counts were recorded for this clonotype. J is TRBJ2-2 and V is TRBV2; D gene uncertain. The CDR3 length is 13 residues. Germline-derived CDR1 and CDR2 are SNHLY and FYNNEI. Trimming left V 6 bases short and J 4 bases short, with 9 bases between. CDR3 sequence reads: CASRFYGTGELFF. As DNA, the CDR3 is TGTGCCAGCAGGTTCTATGGCACCGGGGAGCTGTTTTTT.